Each of the 20 T cell receptor beta chains below was sequenced from the same sample in a study of graft-versus-host responses after intestinal transplantation. Generated by immunoSEQ multiplex PCR, the TCRdb table keeps only in-frame clones and is missing some. The top ten hold 2% to 2.5% of the sample, which has about 9,300 clones, 91% seen once. Material: PBMCs, obtained approximately 46 days after intestinal transplant. These TCRs come from a human patient who received an intestinal transplant, so some T cells may come from the graft donor.

DNA of the CDR3: TGTGCCAGCAGCTTAATCCGGGGGGGCTGGGAGACCCAGTACTTC. It codes for CASSLIRGGWETQYF. The V call is TRBV7-9, the J call TRBJ2-5; 8 bases are shared with TRBD2. CDR3 length: 15 residues. Germline-derived CDR1 and CDR2 are SEHNR and FQNEAQ (reference sequence). V dropped 2 bases and J dropped 5; count of bases not matched to a gene: 7.

The V and J genes are TRBV4-1 and TRBJ1-6; possible D gene TRBD1, 6 bases. Germline V lookup: CDR1 MGHRA, CDR2 YSYEKL. Trimming removed 1 base at V and 9 bases at J, with 16 bases between. There are 16 residues in the CDR3. CDR3: CASSQVARTESSPLHF. The CDR3, as DNA: TGCGCCAGCAGCCAAGTTGCACGGACAGAAAGTTCACCCCTCCACTTT.

The chain recombines TRBV15 with TRBJ2-3, with 9 bases fitting TRBD2. The CDR3 has 16 residues. From germline, CDR1 is LNHNV and CDR2 YYDKDF (reference sequence). Germline trimming cut 1 base from V and 4 bases from J; bases unmatched to any gene: 6. The CDR3 region is CATSRVGLARADTQYF. Here the CDR3 DNA reads TGTGCCACCAGCAGAGTAGGACTAGCGCGGGCAGATACGCAGTATTTT.

This clone was seen only once. This chain connects TRBV28 to TRBJ2-1; the D gene is possibly TRBD2 (5 bases). This CDR3 is 22 amino acids long. The V and J ends lost 4 bases and 2 bases respectively, with 33 bases between them. Germline assignment: CDR1 MDHEN and CDR2 SYDVKM. Here the CDR3 DNA reads TGTGCCAGCAGTTCCTTCGCATCCCTACTAGGCCTACGGAACAATGCCTACAATGAGCAGTTCTTC. This codes for CASSSFASLLGLRNNAYNEQFF.

This clone has just a few counts. The gene calls are TRBV27 and TRBJ1-6; D is undetermined. Germline loops: CDR1 MNHEY, CDR2 SMNVEV (reference sequence). The CDR3 contains 12 residues. V was trimmed by 3 bases and J by 7 bases, leaving 4 bases between them. CDR3 coding DNA: TGTGCCAGCAGTTTTCCGAATTCACCCCTCCACTTT. Its translation: CASSFPNSPLHF.

This chain links TRBV19 with TRBJ1-2, with no clear D. Per the germline V gene, CDR1 is LNHDA and CDR2 is SQIVND (reference sequence). CDR3 length: 11 residues. Trimming stripped 2 bases from V and 4 bases from J, with 2 bases between. CDR3 loop: CASSITYGYTF. CDR3 in DNA: TGTGCCAGTAGTATAACCTATGGCTACACCTTC.

The genes are TRBV7-7 and TRBJ2-2; D unclear. The CDR3 covers 13 residues. Trimming pared 3 bases from V and 2 bases from J, leaving 4 bases between. The germline V gene has CDR1 SSHAT and CDR2 FNYEAQ (reference sequence). The CDR3 loop is CASSLDNTGELFF. For the CDR3, the DNA is TGTGCCAGCAGCTTGGACAACACCGGGGAGCTGTTTTTT. The variable domain in full, with the rest retrieved from reference TRBV7-7 and TRBJ2-2, is GAGVSQSPRYKVTKRGQDVTLRCDPISSHATLYWYQQALGQGPEFLTYFNYEAQPDKSGLPSDRFSAERPEGSISTLTIQRTEQRDSAMYRCASSLDNTGELFFGEGSRLTVL.

The rearrangement joins TRBV5-1 to TRBJ2-5; TRBD2 might be the D (5 bases). V was cut by 6 bases and J by 6 bases, with 18 bases left in between. The germline gives CDR1 SGHRS, CDR2 YFSETQ. CDR3 length equals 14 residues. Here the CDR3 reads CASTGPEGRQTQYF. The DNA of the CDR3 is TGCGCCAGCACGGGCCCCGAGGGTCGGCAGACCCAGTACTTC.

The count of this clone is one. This chain joins TRBV6-5 and TRBJ2-7; a possible D gene is TRBD2 (5 bases). Germline CDR1 is MNHEY and CDR2 is SVGAGI. CDR3 length equals 14 residues. Trimming took 8 bases from V and 7 from J, leaving 21 bases between them. The CDR3 loop reads CASSSGPKTGEQYF. The CDR3 DNA reads TGTGCCAGCTCCTCCGGGCCAAAAACGGGAGAGCAGTACTTC.

The chain has TRBV27 and TRBJ2-7; the D gene is possibly TRBD2 (5 bases). V dropped 5 bases and J dropped 3 bases, with 17 bases sitting between them. The germline gives CDR1 MNHEY, CDR2 SMNVEV (reference sequence). The CDR3 contains 15 residues. The CDR3 DNA reads as TGTGCCAGCAGTCCCCGTTGGAGCGAGGGCTACGAGCAGTACTTC. Residues: CASSPRWSEGYEQYF.

This clone occurred once. This chain joins TRBV5-4 and TRBJ2-5, with a possible D match to TRBD2 (5 bases). The CDR3 is 13 residues long. From germline, CDR1 is SGHNT and CDR2 YYREEE (reference sequence). The germline V and J ends were trimmed by 5 bases and 5 bases, with 13 bases remaining between them. The CDR3 reads CASSSGLGETQYF. The CDR3 DNA sequence: TGTGCCAGCAGTTCGGGATTGGGGGAGACCCAGTACTTC.

The chain employs TRBV19 and TRBJ1-5; TRBD1 matches 10 bases. The V gene end was trimmed by 8 bases and the J gene end by 3 bases; junction bases not matched to a gene: 7. The CDR3 covers 15 residues. The germline V gene has CDR1 LNHDA and CDR2 SQIVND (reference sequence). The DNA for the CDR3 is TGTGCCAGTTTGGGGACAGGGGCGGCCAATCAGCCCCAGCATTTT. Its protein product is CASLGTGAANQPQHF. Full variable domain (outside the CDR3, taken from reference TRBV19 and TRBJ1-5): DGGITQSPKYLFRKEGQNVTLSCEQNLNHDAMYWYRQDPGQGLRLIYYSQIVNDFQKGDIAEGYSVSREKKESFPLTVTSAQKNPTAFYLCASLGTGAANQPQHFGDGTRLSIL.

The gene calls are TRBV7-2 and TRBJ2-7; weak D call: TRBD2 (6 bases). V lost 1 base to trimming and J lost 3 bases, with 13 bases between them. CDR1 and CDR2 (germline): SGHTA, FQGNSA. The CDR3 is 15 amino acids. The DNA of the CDR3 is TGTGCCAGCAGCTTAGTAGTAGGCGGGGACTACGAGCAGTACTTC. Encoded protein: CASSLVVGGDYEQYF.

The chain employs TRBV7-3 and TRBJ2-5, with 11 bases lining up with TRBD2. V gave up 4 bases and J gave up 0 bases; unmatched junction bases: 7. CDR3 length equals 17 residues. The germline CDR1 and CDR2 sequences are SGHTA and FQGTGA. The CDR3 DNA reads TGTGCCAGCAGCTACGGACTAGCGGGCCCTAACCAAGAGACCCAGTACTTC. It translates to CASSYGLAGPNQETQYF.

This clone was picked up a small number of times. This chain uses TRBV2 with TRBJ2-7, with 9 nucleotides matching TRBD2. Germline V gene data show CDR1 as SNHLY and CDR2 as FYNNEI. CDR3 length equals 15 residues. The junction had 14 bases not matched to a gene; V was cut back by 8 bases and J by 6 bases. The DNA for the CDR3 is TGTGCCAGCCTAGTGGGGGCTAGCGGGGAGGCCGAGCAGTACTTC. Translation: CASLVGASGEAEQYF. The full variable domain, completed using reference TRBV2 and TRBJ2-7, is EPEVTQTPSHQVTQMGQEVILRCVPISNHLYFYWYRQILGQKVEFLVSFYNNEISEKSEIFDDQFSVERPDGSNFTLKIRSTKLEDSAMYFCASLVGASGEAEQYFGPGTRLTVT.

The genes are TRBV11-2 and TRBJ2-3, with D unclear. V lost 0 bases, J lost 1 base, and 5 bases lay in between. The CDR3 has 14 residues. The germline CDR1 and CDR2 sequences are SGHAT and FQNNGV. DNA of the CDR3: TGTGCCAGCAGCTTAGATTTAGGCACAGATACGCAGTATTTT. Amino acids: CASSLDLGTDTQYF.

J is TRBJ2-7 and V is TRBV4-2; D might be TRBD1 (6 bases). The CDR3 extends over 15 amino acids. Germline assignment: CDR1 LGHNA and CDR2 YNFKEQ. The germline V and J ends were trimmed by 1 base and 0 bases, with 10 bases remaining between them. The CDR3 protein is CASSQGTEHSYEQYF. The CDR3 DNA is TGTGCCAGCAGCCAAGGGACAGAACACTCCTACGAGCAGTACTTC.

The rearrangement links TRBV5-1 to TRBJ2-5, with D perhaps TRBD1 (5 bases). Germline values: CDR1 SGHRS, CDR2 YFSETQ. The ends were cut back, 4 bases at V and 5 bases at J, with 12 bases in the middle. The CDR3 spans 13 residues. CDR3 sequence: CASSLDSDETQYF. CDR3 nucleotides: TGCGCCAGCAGCCTAGACAGCGATGAGACCCAGTACTTC.

The chain uses TRBV6-6 and TRBJ1-4; TRBD1 agrees at 10 bases. Germline values: CDR1 MNHNY, CDR2 SVGAGI (reference sequence). V lost 0 bases to trimming and J lost 8 bases; unmatched junction nucleotides: 0. CDR3 length equals 14 residues. As DNA, the CDR3 is TGTGCCAGCAGTTACTCGACAGGGGGCGAAAAACTGTTTTTT. Its protein is CASSYSTGGEKLFF.

J is TRBJ2-7 and V is TRBV7-9, with 8 bases that match TRBD1. The CDR3 consists of 15 residues. CDR1 and CDR2 from the germline V gene are SEHNR and FQNEAQ (reference sequence). J was trimmed by 1 base and V by 4 bases; bases with no gene match: 6. Written as DNA, the CDR3 is TGTGCCAGCAGCTGGGACAGGTACCCTTCCTACGAGCAGTACTTC. Protein: CASSWDRYPSYEQYF. Full variable domain (rest looked up from reference TRBV7-9 and TRBJ2-7): DTGVSQNPRHKITKRGQNVTFRCDPISEHNRLYWYRQTLGQGPEFLTYFQNEAQLEKSRLLSDRFSAERPKGSFSTLEIQRTEQGDSAMYLCASSWDRYPSYEQYFGPGTRLTVT.